The 24 T cell receptor beta chains presented below share a single source sample, sequenced in a study of blood T cell repertoires in COVID-19 (TCRdb year 2020). The library was made by the immunoSEQ multiplex PCR assay. The table was pulled from immuneACCESS by TCRdb, which kept in-frame rearrangements only. Such tables lose some clones; where checked, under half of the loss comes from unresolved V genes, and the rest has no known cause. The sample contains 250,000 to 300,000 clones, over 80% of them found a single time. The ten largest clones capture about 5% of the sample. Material for sequencing was peripheral blood. The source of these receptors is a man between 60 and 70 years old who had recovered from COVID-19.

The rearrangement links TRBV29-1 to TRBJ2-5, with D perhaps matching TRBD1 (5 bases). Between the trimmed V and J ends, which lost 5 bases and 5 bases, there was a span of 18 bases. Germline-derived CDR1 and CDR2 are SQVTM and ANQGSEA. The CDR3 extends over 14 amino acids. CDR3 loop: CSVIRGGVWETQYF. The DNA for the CDR3 is TGCAGCGTTATAAGGGGTGGTGTGTGGGAGACCCAGTACTTC.

The chain recombines TRBV9 with TRBJ2-1; 11 bases align to TRBD1. CDR1 and CDR2 from the germline V gene are SGDLS and YYNGEE. The CDR3 length is 16 residues. Trimming removed 3 bases from V and 4 bases from J; junction bases left unmatched: 6. The CDR3 region is CASSATGTGGYNEQFF. CDR3 sequence (DNA): TGTGCCAGCAGCGCAACCGGGACAGGGGGATACAATGAGCAGTTCTTC. The complete variable domain, with remaining parts taken from reference TRBV9 and TRBJ2-1, reads DSGVTQTPKHLITATGQRVTLRCSPRSGDLSVYWYQQSLDQGLQFLIQYYNGEERAKGNILERFSAQQFPDLHSELNLSSLELGDSALYFCASSATGTGGYNEQFFGPGTRLTVL.

The V and J genes are TRBV5-6 and TRBJ1-4, with 7 bases lining up with TRBD1. Trimming at V came to 6 bases and at J to 4 bases, leaving 6 bases not matched to a gene. Per the germline V gene, CDR1 is SGHDT and CDR2 is YYEEEE. The CDR3 is 14 residues long. CDR3 region: CASKLTGRNEKLFF. CDR3 nucleotides: TGTGCCAGCAAATTGACAGGGCGTAATGAAAAACTGTTTTTT.

The rearrangement links TRBV27 to TRBJ2-3; perhaps TRBD2 as D (5 bases). The length of the CDR3 is 19 residues. Germline V gives CDR1 MNHEY, CDR2 SMNVEV (reference sequence). Trimming stripped 2 bases from V and 3 bases from J, with 24 bases between. DNA of the CDR3: TGTGCCAGCAGTTTAAGGGCAGGTCGCACAACCACGGGGACAGATACGCAGTATTTT. This sequence encodes CASSLRAGRTTTGTDTQYF.

V and J are TRBV7-2 and TRBJ1-6, with D possibly TRBD1 on 5 matching bases. The CDR3 loop spans 16 amino acids. In germline, CDR1 is SGHTA, CDR2 FQGNSA. The V end was cut by 1 base, the J end by 0 bases, with 7 bases between. The CDR3 reads CASSLGQSSYNSPLHF. DNA for the CDR3: TGTGCCAGCAGCTTAGGACAGAGCTCCTATAATTCACCCCTCCACTTT.

The gene calls are TRBV7-8 and TRBJ1-1; D might be TRBD1 (6 bases). V shed 3 bases and J shed 0 bases, with 8 bases lying between them. The CDR3 consists of 14 residues. CDR1 is SGHVS and CDR2 is FQNEAQ in the germline V gene. The CDR3 nucleotides read TGTGCCAGCAGCTTGCGGACAGTGAACACTGAAGCTTTCTTT. Its protein product is CASSLRTVNTEAFF.

This clone has ten or more counts. The chain couples TRBV19 to TRBJ1-1, with a possible D match to TRBD1 (5 bases). Between the trimmed V and J ends, which lost 3 bases and 2 bases, there was a span of 13 bases. The CDR3 runs 15 residues. Germline V CDR1 and CDR2: LNHDA, SQIVND (reference sequence). The CDR3 here is CASSIGGARNTEAFF. CDR3 in DNA: TGTGCCAGTAGTATCGGCGGGGCCCGCAACACTGAAGCTTTCTTT.

The rearrangement uses TRBV27 and TRBJ2-1; TRBD2 aligns across 12 bases. V gave up 5 bases and J gave up 3 bases; unmatched junction bases: 8. This CDR3 has 17 residues. The germline V gene encodes CDR1 MNHEY and CDR2 SMNVEV (reference sequence). CDR3 in DNA: TGTGCCAGCAGTCCATCCCGACTAGCGGGAGACTACAATGAGCAGTTCTTC. Its protein is CASSPSRLAGDYNEQFF.

V and J are TRBV27 and TRBJ1-6; TRBD1 aligns across 9 bases. V shed 4 bases, J shed 7 bases, and the junction held 11 bases outside the gene matches. This CDR3 contains 17 residues. CDR1 is MNHEY, CDR2 SMNVEV, per germline (reference sequence). CDR3 bases: TGTGCCAGCAGTTCGCCGGGACAGGGTGGTCCCAATTCACCCCTCCACTTT. It yields the protein CASSSPGQGGPNSPLHF.

This clone was found once. The V call is TRBV18, the J call TRBJ1-3; no clear D. Between the trimmed V and J ends, which lost 5 bases and 2 bases, there was a span of 16 bases. The CDR3 length is 16 residues. The germline V gene encodes CDR1 KGHSH and CDR2 LQKENI. The CDR3 here is CASSSQTRGPGNTIYF. Written as DNA, the CDR3 is TGTGCCAGCTCATCTCAGACTAGAGGGCCTGGAAACACCATATATTTT.

The chain carries TRBV6-6 and TRBJ2-7, with TRBD1 matching 7 bases. CDR1 is MNHNY, CDR2 SVGAGI, per germline (reference sequence). The trim removed 10 bases at V and 3 bases at J, leaving 6 bases unmatched. CDR3 size: 12 residues. DNA of the CDR3: TGTGCCACCAGGGACAGAAACTACGAGCAGTACTTC. Translating it yields CATRDRNYEQYF.

This chain connects TRBV28 to TRBJ1-4, with TRBD1 matching 7 bases. Germline V lookup: CDR1 MDHEN, CDR2 SYDVKM. This CDR3 spans 15 amino acids. With V trimmed by 6 bases and J by 3 bases, 7 bases remained unmatched. CDR3 sequence: CASRPPGTANEKLFF. DNA for the CDR3: TGTGCCAGCAGACCCCCCGGGACAGCTAATGAAAAACTGTTTTTT.

The chain joins TRBV5-1 to TRBJ2-6; D ambiguous. Germline CDR1 reads SGHRS; CDR2 reads YFSETQ. CDR3 length: 15 amino acids. With 3 bases removed from V and 0 bases from J, the gap between germline ends came to 7 bases. The CDR3 bases are TGCGCCAGCAGCTCCTATAGCTCTGGGGCCAACGTCCTGACTTTC. This sequence encodes CASSSYSSGANVLTF.

The chain uses TRBV11-2 and TRBJ2-1; perhaps TRBD2 as D (7 bases). This CDR3 has 16 residues. From germline, CDR1 is SGHAT and CDR2 FQNNGV. The ends were cut back, 5 bases at V and 10 bases at J, with 24 bases in the middle. The CDR3: CASSPEGGSIGREQFF. DNA for the CDR3: TGTGCCAGCAGCCCCGAGGGGGGGAGCATAGGAAGGGAGCAGTTCTTC.

The rearrangement joins TRBV13 to TRBJ2-2, with D tentatively TRBD2 (6 bases). The CDR3 spans 14 residues. CDR1 is PRHDT, CDR2 FYEKMQ, per germline (reference sequence). Trimming cost V 3 bases and J 4 bases, with 9 bases left between them. The CDR3 DNA sequence: TGTGCCAGCAGCTTGGGACTCCTCACCGGGGAGCTGTTTTTT. Translating gives CASSLGLLTGELFF.

The gene calls are TRBV15 and TRBJ2-7, with D possibly being TRBD2 (6 bases). V lost 0 bases to trimming and J lost 6 bases, with 15 bases between them. From germline, CDR1 is LNHNV and CDR2 YYDKDF (reference sequence). The CDR3 has 15 amino acids. The CDR3 protein is CATSRDWRLVSEQYF. The CDR3 DNA follows: TGTGCCACCAGCAGAGATTGGCGACTAGTTTCCGAGCAGTACTTC.

The chain combines TRBV28 with TRBJ2-7, with TRBD1 identical over 8 bases. V was pared by 3 bases and J by 2 bases, with 6 bases of the junction left unmatched. Looked up from germline, CDR1 is MDHEN and CDR2 is SYDVKM. This CDR3 is 15 amino acids long. For the CDR3, the DNA is TGTGCCAGCAGTTTGGACAGGGTCACCACCTACGAGCAGTACTTC. This sequence encodes CASSLDRVTTYEQYF.

The chain couples TRBV14 to TRBJ2-7; D remains unclear. The V and J ends lost 1 base and 5 bases respectively, with 6 bases between them. The CDR3 runs to 12 residues. CDR1 and CDR2 from the germline V gene are SGHDN and FVKESK. CDR3 sequence: CASSQAKHEQYF. CDR3 DNA: TGTGCCAGCAGCCAAGCTAAACACGAGCAGTACTTC. The variable domain in full, completed from reference TRBV14 and TRBJ2-7, reads EAGVTQFPSHSVIEKGQTVTLRCDPISGHDNLYWYRRVMGKEIKFLLHFVKESKQDESGMPNNRFLAERTGGTYSTLKVQPAELEDSGVYFCASSQAKHEQYFGPGTRLTVT.

There are a few counts of this clone. CDR3 sequence (DNA): TGTGCCAGCCGAGACCACAGGACCTACGAGCAGTACTTC. As protein: CASRDHRTYEQYF. The V and J genes are TRBV5-8 and TRBJ2-7; a possible D gene is TRBD1 (5 bases). The CDR3 spans 13 residues. The germline V gene encodes CDR1 SGHTS and CDR2 YDEGEE. V shed 7 bases and J shed 2 bases, with 13 bases lying between them.

The chain is built from TRBV5-1 and TRBJ2-7; 10 bases agree with TRBD1. With V trimmed by 3 bases and J by 2 bases, 11 bases remained unmatched. Per germline, CDR1 SGHRS and CDR2 YFSETQ. There are 17 residues in the CDR3. The CDR3 DNA reads TGCGCCAGCAGCTCGGAGGGACAGGGGATACAGCCCTACGAGCAGTACTTC. Its translation: CASSSEGQGIQPYEQYF.

The rearrangement uses TRBV4-2 and TRBJ2-1; possible D gene TRBD2, 6 bases. The CDR3 has 16 residues. Germline V gene sequence: CDR1 LGHNA, CDR2 YNFKEQ. The V and J ends lost 0 bases and 3 bases respectively, with 12 bases between them. The CDR3 bases are TGTGCCAGCAGCCAAGATGAGCGGGCTGTCTACAATGAGCAGTTCTTC. Protein product: CASSQDERAVYNEQFF.

This chain links TRBV5-6 with TRBJ1-3, with 7 bases fitting TRBD1. The germline gives CDR1 SGHDT, CDR2 YYEEEE. The CDR3 extends over 17 amino acids. J lost 0 bases, V lost 2 bases, and 8 bases had no gene match. The CDR3 DNA is TGTGCCAGCAGCTTACTGACAGGGACCAGCTCTGGAAACACCATATATTTT. Residues: CASSLLTGTSSGNTIYF. The complete variable domain, with remaining parts taken from reference TRBV5-6 and TRBJ1-3, reads DAGVTQSPTHLIKTRGQQVTLRCSPKSGHDTVSWYQQALGQGPQFIFQYYEEEERQRGNFPDRFSGHQFPNYSSELNVNALLLGDSALYLCASSLLTGTSSGNTIYFGEGSWLTVV.

The genes are TRBV3-1 (or the pseudogene TRBV3-2) and TRBJ1-6, with D maybe TRBD1 (6 bases). Looked up from germline, CDR1 is LGHDT and CDR2 is YNNKEL (reference sequence). This CDR3 is built from 15 residues. The V gene lost 1 base and the J gene lost 9 bases, with 13 bases spanning the gap. CDR3 protein: CASSQGRGKGSPLHF. The CDR3 DNA reads TGTGCCAGCAGCCAAGGCAGGGGAAAAGGTTCACCCCTCCACTTT.

The chain uses TRBV27 and TRBJ1-2, with TRBD1 as a possible D gene (5 bases). The V end lost 0 bases, the J end lost 5 bases, and 13 bases lay between the germline ends. The CDR3 totals 15 residues. CDR1 is MNHEY, CDR2 SMNVEV, per germline (reference sequence). This CDR3 reads CASSLSRGLGYGYTF. The CDR3 DNA sequence: TGTGCCAGCAGTTTATCAAGGGGCCTCGGGTATGGCTACACCTTC.